The next 13 T cell receptor beta chains were all read from a single sample in a study of blood T cell repertoires in COVID-19. The data were produced by immunoSEQ multiplex PCR, yet TCRdb's version contains in-frame clones alone and is incomplete. This table has over 150,000 clones, about 90% appearing once. Sequenced input: peripheral blood. The receptors shown here come from a man in his fifties with acute or convalescent COVID-19.

The chain uses TRBV6-4 and TRBJ2-6; D gene unclear. The CDR3 covers 14 residues. Germline CDR1 is MRHNA and CDR2 is SNTAGT. Trimming stripped 5 bases from V and 1 base from J, with 6 bases between. The CDR3 sequence is CASSSSSGANVLTF. The CDR3 bases are TGTGCCAGCAGTTCCAGTTCTGGGGCCAACGTCCTGACTTTC.

The chain carries TRBV19 and TRBJ1-1; D possibly corresponds to TRBD1 (6 bases). The CDR3 contains 13 residues. In germline, CDR1 is LNHDA, CDR2 SQIVND (reference sequence). Trimming cost V 6 bases and J 1 base, with 9 bases left between them. CDR3 sequence: CASSDRTNTEAFF. The CDR3 nucleotides are TGTGCCAGTAGCGACAGGACGAACACTGAAGCTTTCTTT.

The rearrangement uses TRBV12-3 or TRBV12-4 and TRBJ1-1; D call uncertain. The CDR3 loop spans 13 amino acids. The germline V and J ends were trimmed by 10 bases and 4 bases, with 16 bases remaining between them. Here the CDR3 reads CATPAGWATEAFF. CDR3 DNA sequence: TGTGCCACCCCGGCGGGGTGGGCCACTGAAGCTTTCTTT.

V gene TRBV20-1 combines with J gene TRBJ1-1; 7 bases align to TRBD1. Per the germline V gene, CDR1 is DFQATT and CDR2 is SNEGSKA (reference sequence). V was pared by 3 bases and J by 5 bases, with 12 bases of the junction left unmatched. There are 15 residues in the CDR3. CDR3 nucleotides: TGCAGTGCTAGTGGTCGGGGCAGGGGGTGGACTGAAGCTTTCTTT. This encodes CSASGRGRGWTEAFF.

The V and J genes are TRBV6-2 or TRBV6-3 and TRBJ1-3; tentative D call: TRBD1 (5 bases). V lost 2 bases, J lost 0 bases, and 20 bases lay in between. The germline V gene has CDR1 MNHEY and CDR2 SVGEGT. This CDR3 spans 19 amino acids. The CDR3 region is CASSYGPAKGLFSGNTIYF. CDR3 coding DNA: TGTGCCAGCAGTTACGGCCCAGCCAAGGGACTATTCTCTGGAAACACCATATATTTT.

This chain joins TRBV18 and TRBJ1-4; 12 positions agree with TRBD1. CDR3 length: 16 residues. Germline CDR1 reads KGHSH; CDR2 reads LQKENI. V trimming: 6 bases; J trimming: 0 bases; junction bases outside the gene matches: 2. The DNA for the CDR3 is TGTGCCAGCTCGGGACAGGGGGCCTCAACTAATGAAAAACTGTTTTTT. Protein: CASSGQGASTNEKLFF. Full variable domain (outside the CDR3, taken from reference TRBV18 and TRBJ1-4): NAGVMQNPRHLVRRRGQEARLRCSPMKGHSHVYWYRQLPEEGLKFMVYLQKENIIDESGMPKERFSAEFPKEGPSILRIQQVVRGDSAAYFCASSGQGASTNEKLFFGSGTQLSVL.

The chain couples TRBV28 to TRBJ1-1; D unclear. Germline CDR1 reads MDHEN; CDR2 reads SYDVKM. This CDR3 has 11 amino acids. Trimming stripped 6 bases from V and 5 bases from J, with 7 bases between. The CDR3 nucleotides read TGTGCCAGCAGGGGAGGTACTGAAGCTTTCTTT. It translates to CASRGGTEAFF.

This chain uses TRBV19 with TRBJ2-3, with TRBD1 as a possible D gene (6 bases). V was trimmed by 4 bases and J by 1 base, leaving 12 bases between them. In germline, CDR1 is LNHDA, CDR2 SQIVND (reference sequence). This CDR3 region has 15 residues. CDR3 nucleotide sequence: TGTGCCAGTAGTAGACAGGACCGCCGCACAGATACGCAGTATTTT. The encoded protein is CASSRQDRRTDTQYF.

The chain couples TRBV4-1 to TRBJ1-6, with a weak D call TRBD1 (6 bases). The CDR3 totals 17 residues. Deletions cut 3 bases from V and 10 bases from J, with 22 bases between. Germline lookup yields CDR1 MGHRA and CDR2 YSYEKL. The CDR3 sequence: CASSHSADSTLTSPLHF. The CDR3 DNA reads TGCGCCAGCAGCCATTCTGCGGACAGTACCCTTACCTCACCCCTCCACTTT.

The chain carries TRBV7-9 and TRBJ2-5, with no clear D. Trimming removed 0 bases from V and 5 bases from J, with 13 bases in between. Germline V gives CDR1 SEHNR, CDR2 FQNEAQ (reference sequence). This CDR3 region has 15 residues. The CDR3 here is CASSLAGGGWETQYF. The DNA of the CDR3 is TGTGCCAGCAGCTTAGCCGGCGGTGGGTGGGAGACCCAGTACTTC.

The chain carries TRBV28 and TRBJ1-6; no reliable D call. Germline CDR1 reads MDHEN; CDR2 reads SYDVKM. There are 15 residues in the CDR3. Deletions cut 7 bases from V and 4 bases from J, with 14 bases between. CDR3 DNA sequence: TGTGCCAGCACCTTGGATCAGGCGTATAATTCACCCCTCCACTTT. Translating gives CASTLDQAYNSPLHF.

V is TRBV28 and J is TRBJ2-3, with 7 bases that match TRBD1. The germline V gene encodes CDR1 MDHEN and CDR2 SYDVKM. The length of the CDR3 is 13 residues. J gave up 2 bases and V 8 bases, and 4 bases lay outside the gene matches. The CDR3 nucleotides are TGTGCCAGCTCCGGGACAGTCACAGATACGCAGTATTTT. Protein sequence: CASSGTVTDTQYF.

This clone has only a few counts. The chain links TRBV4-1 to TRBJ2-3, with D unclear. The V end lost 0 bases, the J end lost 3 bases, and 10 bases lay between the germline ends. Germline values: CDR1 MGHRA, CDR2 YSYEKL. The length of the CDR3 is 15 residues. For the CDR3, the DNA is TGCGCCAGCAGCCAAGATCAGGCAGGAACAGATACGCAGTATTTT. Protein sequence: CASSQDQAGTDTQYF.